This TCR beta chain was recovered during a study of blood T cell repertoires in COVID-19. Study information: Material from acute and convalescent COVID-19 was sourced from the United States, Italy and Spain. PBMCs, B-cell-depleted T cells, or T cells were the source of the cDNA or gDNA that made up the material.

Under the authors' procedure: The authors estimated nucleated cell counts from reference gene primer amplification. The assay was immunoSEQ multiplex PCR, and TCRdb's table has in-frame clones only and misses some. That table supplies the V and J calls and clone size; D and trimming were determined from the DNA. The sample includes 100,000 to 130,000 clones, just over 85% of them seen just once. This receptor was identified in a human donor in a cohort sampled during active COVID-19. The sequenced sample was peripheral blood.

CDR3: CASSQGGGVEQYF. The CDR3 DNA reads as TGTGCCAGCAGCCAAGGGGGAGGGGTCGAGCAGTACTTC. This rearrangement joins TRBV14 to TRBJ2-7, with TRBD2 identical over 7 bases. This CDR3 spans 13 amino acids. Per the germline V gene, CDR1 is SGHDN and CDR2 is FVKESK. After removal of 1 base from V and 6 bases from J, the junction contained 3 bases not matched to a gene.